These 30 T cell receptor beta chains came from one sample sequenced in a study of vaccination effects on CD4 cells after COVID-19. The data were produced by immunoSEQ multiplex PCR, yet TCRdb's version contains in-frame clones alone and is incomplete. The sample lists tens of thousands of clones; approximately 72% were seen once. Antigen specificity for these receptors is unknown. When roughly eleven days of culture had elapsed, CD4+ T cells were isolated. The specimen comprised CD4+ T cells from PBMCs cultured without peptide, sampled before COVID-19 vaccination. These receptors were collected from a human donor who had a prior SARS-CoV-2 infection.

The chain links TRBV5-5 to TRBJ1-6; D not resolved. V was shortened by 3 bases and J by 5 bases, with 6 bases between the two germline ends. This CDR3 comprises 13 residues. Germline V gives CDR1 SGHKS, CDR2 YYEKEE (reference sequence). In nucleotides, the CDR3 is TGTGCCAGCAGCTCGGCGAATAATTCACCCCTCCACTTT. The encoded protein is CASSSANNSPLHF.

The chain couples TRBV29-1 to TRBJ2-7, with D perhaps TRBD2 (6 bases). Germline CDR1 SQVTM, CDR2 ANQGSEA. The CDR3 sequence is 15 residues long. The V gene lost 6 bases and the J gene lost 3 bases, with 21 bases spanning the gap. The chain's CDR3 is CSVTGVRGGDYEQYF. For the CDR3, the DNA is TGCAGCGTAACGGGAGTCCGTGGAGGTGACTACGAGCAGTACTTC.

This sequence joins TRBV14 and TRBJ1-2; D ambiguous. The CDR3 runs 14 residues. Germline assignment: CDR1 SGHDN and CDR2 FVKESK. The V end was cut by 1 base, the J end by 5 bases, with 11 bases between. The DNA for the CDR3 is TGTGCCAGCAGCCAAGGGAGGGCTCTATATGGCTACACCTTC. As protein: CASSQGRALYGYTF.

This chain connects TRBV7-2 to TRBJ1-2, with 7 bases identical to TRBD1. After removal of 5 bases from V and 8 bases from J, the junction contained 8 bases not matched to a gene. CDR3 size: 13 residues. Germline-derived CDR1 and CDR2 are SGHTA and FQGNSA. The CDR3 loop reads CASSIGQDLGYTF. DNA of the CDR3: TGTGCCAGCAGCATAGGACAGGACCTCGGCTACACCTTC.

This clone was counted a few times. The rearrangement uses TRBV20-1 and TRBJ2-7; no clear D gene. Trimming shortened V by 5 bases and J by 4 bases, and 9 bases separated the two germline ends. Germline V gene sequence: CDR1 DFQATT, CDR2 SNEGSKA (reference sequence). This CDR3 region has 11 residues. CDR3: CSADTRYEQYF. For the CDR3, the DNA is TGCAGTGCTGATACACGGTACGAGCAGTACTTC.

V and J are TRBV12-5 and TRBJ2-2, with D tentatively TRBD2 (6 bases). Per germline, CDR1 LGHNT and CDR2 FRNRAP. This CDR3 contains 14 residues. The V gene lost 1 base and the J gene lost 6 bases, with 9 bases spanning the gap. Here the CDR3 reads CASGLGLVSGELFF. CDR3 in DNA: TGTGCTAGTGGTTTGGGACTAGTGTCCGGGGAGCTGTTTTTT. The full variable domain, rest sourced from reference TRBV12-5 and TRBJ2-2, is DARVTQTPRHKVTEMGQEVTMRCQPILGHNTVFWYRQTMMQGLELLAYFRNRAPLDDSGMPKDRFSAEMPDATLATLKIQPSEPRDSAVYFCASGLGLVSGELFFGEGSRLTVL.

CDR3: CASSQSSGRPPYEQYF. CDR3 nucleotides: TGCGCCAGCAGCCAATCCAGTGGCAGGCCGCCCTACGAGCAGTACTTC. The V and J genes are TRBV4-1 and TRBJ2-7, with no clear D. The germline V and J ends were trimmed by 2 bases and 2 bases, with 16 bases remaining between them. Per the germline V gene, CDR1 is MGHRA and CDR2 is YSYEKL. The CDR3 has 16 amino acids.

In this sample, this clone turned up once. The J gene is TRBJ2-7, the V gene TRBV7-9; 7 bases map to TRBD1. With 5 bases clipped from V and 7 bases from J, the junction kept 11 bases outside the gene matches. Germline V gene lookup returns CDR1 SEHNR and CDR2 FQNEAQ (reference sequence). The CDR3 runs to 14 residues. For the CDR3, the DNA is TGTGCCAGCAGCCAATCCTCCGACAGGGAGGAGCAGTACTTC. Protein product: CASSQSSDREEQYF.

This clone has a handful of counts. The chain recombines TRBV4-1 with TRBJ1-2; TRBD1 is a possible D gene (5 bases). Germline-derived CDR1 and CDR2 are MGHRA and YSYEKL. The CDR3 contains 17 residues. V was clipped by 0 bases and J by 4 bases, with 18 bases between them. CDR3 sequence: CASSQEKQRRGGYGYTF. Here the CDR3 DNA reads TGCGCCAGCAGCCAAGAGAAACAGAGGCGTGGGGGCTATGGCTACACCTTC.

V usage is TRBV27 and J usage is TRBJ2-1; D may be TRBD1 or TRBD2 (5 bases each). The CDR3 runs to 15 residues. The V end was cut by 3 bases, the J end by 0 bases, with 9 bases between. Germline V lookup: CDR1 MNHEY, CDR2 SMNVEV (reference sequence). The CDR3 here is CASSFGASSYNEQFF. The CDR3, as DNA: TGTGCCAGCAGTTTCGGGGCCAGCTCCTACAATGAGCAGTTCTTC.

The rearrangement links TRBV18 to TRBJ2-7, with unresolved D. Germline V gene lookup returns CDR1 KGHSH and CDR2 LQKENI. The V end was cut by 2 bases, the J end by 1 base, with 15 bases between. The CDR3 has 16 amino acids. In DNA, the CDR3 is TGTGCCAGCTCACCAACGTTAAAGGAAAATTCCTACGAGCAGTACTTC. It is translated as CASSPTLKENSYEQYF. The complete variable domain, with remaining parts taken from reference TRBV18 and TRBJ2-7, reads NAGVMQNPRHLVRRRGQEARLRCSPMKGHSHVYWYRQLPEEGLKFMVYLQKENIIDESGMPKERFSAEFPKEGPSILRIQQVVRGDSAAYFCASSPTLKENSYEQYFGPGTRLTVT.

In its sample, this clone was seen once. V is TRBV5-4 and J is TRBJ2-7, with unresolved D. Germline loops: CDR1 SGHNT, CDR2 YYREEE (reference sequence). CDR3 length: 15 amino acids. Trimming removed 0 bases at V and 3 bases at J, with 13 bases between. For the CDR3, the DNA is TGTGCCAGCAGCTTGGGTATCGGCCCTAGCTACGAGCAGTACTTC. It translates to CASSLGIGPSYEQYF.

The genes are TRBV6-1 and TRBJ1-1; 9 bases line up with TRBD1. CDR3 length: 14 amino acids. V shed 6 bases, J shed 5 bases, and the junction held 7 bases outside the gene matches. The germline V gene encodes CDR1 MNHNS and CDR2 SASEGT. The DNA of the CDR3 is TGTGCCAGCAGCCCGGACAGGGGATGGACTGAAGCTTTCTTT. Encoded protein: CASSPDRGWTEAFF.

The J gene is TRBJ2-1, the V gene TRBV7-2; D is ambiguous. The germline V gene has CDR1 SGHTA and CDR2 FQGNSA. The CDR3 spans 13 residues. The V end lost 3 bases, the J end lost 9 bases, and 12 bases lay between the germline ends. CDR3 in DNA: TGTGCCAGCAGCTTGATGGGGTACGGTGAGCAGTTCTTC. As protein: CASSLMGYGEQFF.

The rearrangement joins TRBV7-9 to TRBJ1-1; TRBD1 agrees at 10 bases. The germline V gene encodes CDR1 SEHNR and CDR2 FQNEAQ (reference sequence). CDR3 length: 15 residues. V was pared by 7 bases and J by 6 bases, with 11 bases of the junction left unmatched. CDR3 amino acids: CASIPTTGTGAEAFF. Written as DNA, the CDR3 is TGTGCCAGCATCCCGACCACCGGGACAGGGGCTGAAGCTTTCTTT.

This clone was seen only once. This chain connects TRBV6-5 to TRBJ1-1; 7 positions match TRBD1. This CDR3 has 14 residues. CDR1 and CDR2 from the germline V gene are MNHEY and SVGAGI. The J segment lost 1 base and the V segment lost 7 bases, leaving 6 bases of the junction unmatched. The CDR3 sequence: CASIRGTENTEAFF. In nucleotides, the CDR3 is TGTGCCAGCATACGAGGGACAGAGAACACTGAAGCTTTCTTT.

The chain is built from TRBV7-2 and TRBJ1-1; 8 nucleotides align to TRBD1. In germline, CDR1 is SGHTA, CDR2 FQGNSA. The CDR3 covers 14 residues. After removal of 6 bases from V and 0 bases from J, the junction contained 3 bases not matched to a gene. The DNA for the CDR3 is TGTGCCAGCAGATACAGGGGGATGAACACTGAAGCTTTCTTT. Translating gives CASRYRGMNTEAFF.

The rearrangement joins TRBV24-1 to TRBJ2-1; D not resolved. The germline V gene has CDR1 KGHDR and CDR2 SFDVKD. The CDR3 has 14 amino acids. Trimming stripped 3 bases from V and 9 bases from J, with 14 bases between. CDR3 sequence (DNA): TGTGCCACCAGTGATAGTGGCGAACTGAGTGAGCAGTTCTTC. Translation: CATSDSGELSEQFF.

Here the CDR3 reads CAVKGPGLAGEETQYF. DNA for the CDR3: TGTGCCGTCAAGGGACCGGGACTAGCGGGAGAAGAGACCCAGTACTTC. The J gene is TRBJ2-5, the V gene TRBV24-1, with 14 bases lining up with TRBD2. CDR1 and CDR2 (germline): KGHDR, SFDVKD. The CDR3 length is 16 residues. The ends lost 12 bases at V and 3 bases at J; junction bases unmatched: 11.

The chain couples TRBV11-3 to TRBJ2-2; D gene unclear. The CDR3 is made up of 14 amino acids. The V end lost 2 bases, the J end lost 1 base, and 5 bases lay between the germline ends. Germline V gene lookup returns CDR1 SGHNT and CDR2 YENEEA. The CDR3 reads CASSLNRNTGELFF. The CDR3 DNA reads as TGTGCCAGCAGCTTAAACAGGAACACCGGGGAGCTGTTTTTT.

The CDR3 here is CASSESTGVKEKLFF. CDR3 nucleotide sequence: TGTGCCAGCAGCGAGTCGACAGGGGTTAAGGAAAAACTGTTTTTT. The genes are TRBV9 and TRBJ1-4; TRBD1 aligns across 8 bases. The germline V gene encodes CDR1 SGDLS and CDR2 YYNGEE. V shed 3 bases, J shed 8 bases, and the junction held 9 bases outside the gene matches. This CDR3 spans 15 amino acids.

The genes are TRBV2 and TRBJ1-1; no firm D call. Germline V CDR1 and CDR2: SNHLY, FYNNEI. The ends were cut back, 5 bases at V and 1 base at J, with 8 bases in the middle. CDR3 length: 13 residues. CDR3 region: CASSQQRNTEAFF. CDR3 sequence (DNA): TGTGCCAGCAGTCAACAGAGGAACACTGAAGCTTTCTTT.

CDR3 sequence reads: CASSLDTGVGQYF. The CDR3 region has the DNA TGCGCCAGCAGCTTGGATACCGGGGTGGGGCAGTACTTC. V is TRBV5-1 and J is TRBJ2-7; the D gene is possibly TRBD2 (5 bases). Germline V gene lookup returns CDR1 SGHRS and CDR2 YFSETQ. Between the trimmed V and J ends, which lost 0 bases and 9 bases, there was a span of 13 bases. The CDR3 length is 13 residues. The full variable domain, completed using reference TRBV5-1 and TRBJ2-7, is KAGVTQTPRYLIKTRGQQVTLSCSPISGHRSVSWYQQTPGQGLQFLFEYFSETQRNKGNFPGRFSGRQFSNSRSEMNVSTLELGDSALYLCASSLDTGVGQYFGPGTRLTVT.

To note about this clone: One junction end disagrees with the germline gene, perhaps due to a read error. The V gene is TRBV14, the J gene TRBJ2-7; D is tentatively TRBD1 or TRBD2 (5 bases each). Looked up from germline, CDR1 is SGHDN and CDR2 is FVKESK. There are 12 residues in the CDR3. This chain's CDR3 is CASSHLGDGAMF. The CDR3 bases are TGTGCCAGCAGCCACCTCGGGGACGGCGCTATGTTC.

The rearrangement links TRBV2 to TRBJ1-4, with D possibly TRBD1 on 5 matching bases. Trimming left V 3 bases short and J 4 bases short, with 24 bases between. Germline loops: CDR1 SNHLY, CDR2 FYNNEI. This CDR3 is 19 amino acids long. Written as DNA, the CDR3 is TGTGCCAGCAGTGAGGCCCGGGGAGGGGTCCTAAGGGGTAATGAAAAACTGTTTTTT. It specifies CASSEARGGVLRGNEKLFF.

This clone was observed a few times. The chain carries TRBV2 and TRBJ1-2; 8 bases align to TRBD1. Germline V gene sequence: CDR1 SNHLY, CDR2 FYNNEI. The V segment lost 6 bases and the J segment 4 bases; nucleotides outside the gene matches: 10. The CDR3 extends over 15 amino acids. CDR3 in DNA: TGTGCCAGCAGCCCAGAACAGGGGGGGGGCTATGGCTACACCTTC. This codes for CASSPEQGGGYGYTF.

V is TRBV28 and J is TRBJ2-7; D uncertain. The CDR3 sequence is 14 residues long. Looked up from germline, CDR1 is MDHEN and CDR2 is SYDVKM. V was cut by 2 bases and J by 2 bases, with 10 bases left in between. For the CDR3, the DNA is TGTGCCAGCAGTTTAGTAGGTGATCCCTACGAGCAGTACTTC. Translation gives CASSLVGDPYEQYF.

The J gene is TRBJ1-1, the V gene TRBV11-3, with D possibly matching TRBD1 (5 bases). Germline V gene lookup returns CDR1 SGHNT and CDR2 YENEEA. The CDR3 extends over 15 amino acids. The V and J ends lost 2 bases and 3 bases respectively, with 13 bases between them. The CDR3 bases are TGTGCCAGCAGCTTACGGCAGGGAAGGGACACTGAAGCTTTCTTT. Its translation: CASSLRQGRDTEAFF.

The V gene is TRBV30, the J gene TRBJ2-5; D not resolved. The CDR3 spans 13 residues. Germline lookup yields CDR1 GTSNPN and CDR2 SVGIG (reference sequence). Trimming cost V 0 bases and J 5 bases, with 10 bases left between them. CDR3 coding DNA: TGTGCCTGGAGTGTGGCATTCCAGGAGACCCAGTACTTC. Its protein product is CAWSVAFQETQYF.

V is TRBV11-1 and J is TRBJ1-4; no firm D call. The CDR3 contains 14 residues. Germline-derived CDR1 and CDR2 are SGHAT and FQDESV (reference sequence). Trimming left V 2 bases short and J 5 bases short, with 9 bases between. The CDR3 DNA sequence: TGTGCCAGCAGCTTAACCCCAGGCAATGAAAAACTGTTTTTT. The encoded protein is CASSLTPGNEKLFF. The variable domain in full, completed from reference TRBV11-1 and TRBJ1-4, reads EAEVAQSPRYKITEKSQAVAFWCDPISGHATLYWYRQILGQGPELLVQFQDESVVDDSQLPKDRFSAERLKGVDSTLKIQPAELGDSAMYLCASSLTPGNEKLFFGSGTQLSVL.